This entry lists 18 T cell receptor beta chains sequenced from one sample in a study of graft-versus-host responses after intestinal transplantation (dated by TCRdb to the early 2020s). The time point label, as the study defines it: cells obtained before transplantation from donor or recipient. The method behind the library was the immunoSEQ multiplex PCR assay. TCRdb took over this immuneACCESS table, retaining in-frame rearrangements with V and J assigned. Such tables are incomplete; in checked studies, under half of the missing clones stem from an unresolved V gene, and the remainder is unexplained. This sample comprises about 120,000 clones, approximately 93% of them detected only once. Under 1.5% of the sample comes from the top ten. For these TCRs, the target antigens are not known. The sequenced sample was unstimulated CD8+ T cells sorted from spleen or lymph node cells, obtained before transplant. The receptors were gathered from a human donor who was the organ donor for an intestinal transplant.

This clone was counted once. J is TRBJ1-1 and V is TRBV29-1, with D unresolved. V lost 7 bases and J 7 bases, leaving 13 bases between the germline ends. CDR1 and CDR2 from the germline V gene are SQVTM and ANQGSEA. The CDR3 is 11 residues long. In DNA form, the CDR3 reads TGCAGCGCCGGATGGGAGCTTGAAGCTTTCTTT. Its protein product is CSAGWELEAFF.

Comment on this clone: The CDR3 end shows no conserved phenylalanine or tryptophan, and so a read error is likely. This chain joins TRBV27 and TRBJ1-1; 8 bases match TRBD1. The CDR3 sequence is 15 residues long. Trimming cost V 6 bases and J 5 bases; bases outside gene matches: 11. Per the germline V gene, CDR1 is MNHEY and CDR2 is SMNVEV (reference sequence). CDR3 region: CASRPRGQGRTEAFL. The CDR3 DNA reads as TGTGCCAGCAGGCCCCGAGGACAGGGACGGACTGAAGCTTTCCTT.

The rearrangement links TRBV27 to TRBJ2-1; D perhaps matches TRBD1 (7 bases). CDR3 length: 16 residues. The ends were cut back, 4 bases at V and 2 bases at J, with 15 bases in the middle. Germline V lookup: CDR1 MNHEY, CDR2 SMNVEV (reference sequence). DNA of the CDR3: TGTGCCAGCAGTTACCGGGCAGGGGGGACCTACAATGAGCAGTTCTTC. Translation gives CASSYRAGGTYNEQFF.

This clone has only one observation. The genes are TRBV27 and TRBJ2-5; the D is unclear. Trimming took 4 bases from V and 3 from J, leaving 15 bases between them. The germline CDR1 and CDR2 sequences are MNHEY and SMNVEV (reference sequence). The CDR3 has 15 amino acids. CDR3 loop: CASSYGLGLKETQYF. As DNA, the CDR3 is TGTGCCAGCAGTTACGGTTTGGGTCTCAAAGAGACCCAGTACTTC.

This chain joins TRBV11-2 and TRBJ2-1; D uncertain. The CDR3 is made up of 15 amino acids. Germline lookup yields CDR1 SGHAT and CDR2 FQNNGV. Trimming took 0 bases from V and 0 from J, leaving 6 bases between them. The CDR3 here is CASSLDGSSYNEQFF. CDR3 nucleotides: TGTGCCAGCAGCTTAGATGGGTCCTCCTACAATGAGCAGTTCTTC.

The chain recombines TRBV6-5 with TRBJ2-7, with D perhaps matching TRBD1 (6 bases). This CDR3 is built from 12 residues. V dropped 5 bases and J dropped 5 bases, with 10 bases sitting between them. Per germline, CDR1 MNHEY and CDR2 SVGAGI. The CDR3 sequence: CASSVQGNEQYF. The CDR3, as DNA: TGTGCCAGCAGTGTACAGGGAAACGAGCAGTACTTC.

The chain links TRBV13 to TRBJ1-5, with D unclear. CDR3 size: 15 residues. The germline gives CDR1 PRHDT, CDR2 FYEKMQ (reference sequence). The germline V and J ends were trimmed by 1 base and 5 bases, with 12 bases remaining between them. CDR3 protein: CASSLDGPLHQPQHF. The DNA for the CDR3 is TGTGCCAGCAGCTTAGACGGGCCCCTGCATCAGCCCCAGCATTTT. The variable domain in full, with the rest retrieved from reference TRBV13 and TRBJ1-5, is AAGVIQSPRHLIKEKRETATLKCYPIPRHDTVYWYQQGPGQDPQFLISFYEKMQSDKGSIPDRFSAQQFSDYHSELNMSSLELGDSALYFCASSLDGPLHQPQHFGDGTRLSIL.

The gene calls are TRBV27 and TRBJ1-2; D remains ambiguous. Trimming took off 7 bases at V and 6 bases at J, with 15 bases between the two ends. Germline values: CDR1 MNHEY, CDR2 SMNVEV (reference sequence). The CDR3 has 13 amino acids. CDR3 in DNA: TGTGCCAGCATGAGTCCGGGCGTCGATGGCTACACCTTC. This gives the protein CASMSPGVDGYTF.

The rearrangement links TRBV7-9 to TRBJ2-2; the D gene is possibly TRBD2 (6 bases). Trimming removed 4 bases at V and 3 bases at J, with 12 bases between. CDR1 is SEHNR and CDR2 is FQNEAQ in the germline V gene (reference sequence). The CDR3 is 15 amino acids. CDR3: CASSSRGDYTGELFF. The CDR3 DNA follows: TGTGCCAGCAGCTCACGAGGGGACTACACCGGGGAGCTGTTTTTT. Filled out from reference TRBV7-9 and TRBJ2-2, the complete variable domain reads DTGVSQNPRHKITKRGQNVTFRCDPISEHNRLYWYRQTLGQGPEFLTYFQNEAQLEKSRLLSDRFSAERPKGSFSTLEIQRTEQGDSAMYLCASSSRGDYTGELFFGEGSRLTVL.

The rearrangement uses TRBV6-1 and TRBJ2-1; 7 bases line up with TRBD2. The CDR3 sequence is 14 residues long. CDR1 MNHNS and CDR2 SASEGT come from the germline V gene. V shed 5 bases and J 2 bases; nucleotides not matched to a gene: 3. In DNA, the CDR3 is TGTGCCAGCAGTTCTAGCGGAGCCTACAATGAGCAGTTCTTC. Protein sequence: CASSSSGAYNEQFF.

The CDR3 spells CASTPAWQGSYEQYF. The CDR3 DNA reads TGTGCCAGCACCCCCGCGTGGCAGGGGTCGTACGAGCAGTACTTC. This chain links TRBV28 with TRBJ2-7, with a possible D match to TRBD1 (6 bases). Germline V gene data show CDR1 as MDHEN and CDR2 as SYDVKM. The CDR3 contains 15 residues. Trimming removed 7 bases from V and 4 bases from J, with 20 bases in between.

This chain links TRBV5-1 with TRBJ1-1; D is possibly TRBD1 (5 bases). V was clipped by 0 bases and J by 6 bases, with 18 bases between them. CDR3 length: 16 residues. CDR1 SGHRS and CDR2 YFSETQ come from the germline V gene. The CDR3 region has the DNA TGCGCCAGCAGCTTGGCGGGGCCAGATATTTTCCCTGAAGCTTTCTTT. Protein product: CASSLAGPDIFPEAFF.

The chain carries TRBV5-4 and TRBJ1-4; 7 bases align to TRBD1. Germline lookup yields CDR1 SGHNT and CDR2 YYREEE (reference sequence). The V segment lost 4 bases and the J segment 7 bases; nucleotides outside the gene matches: 4. The CDR3 is 13 residues long. The chain's CDR3 is CASSQAGGEKLFF. The CDR3 DNA is TGTGCCAGCAGCCAGGCAGGGGGTGAAAAACTGTTTTTT.

On this clone: At one end, the junction sequence differs from germline, possibly due to a read error. V gene TRBV6-6 combines with J gene TRBJ2-1; D may be TRBD2 (6 bases). The CDR3 is 13 residues long. The germline V gene has CDR1 MNHNY and CDR2 SVGAGI (reference sequence). This chain's CDR3 is CASSWDSHNEQFF. CDR3 nucleotides: TGTGCCAGCAGTTGGGACTCCCACAATGAGCAGTTCTTC.

The V gene is TRBV19, the J gene TRBJ2-3; unclear D gene. CDR1 and CDR2 (germline): LNHDA, SQIVND (reference sequence). This CDR3 has 14 residues. Trimming stripped 5 bases from V and 2 bases from J, with 11 bases between. This chain's CDR3 is CASSELRPTDTQYF. DNA of the CDR3: TGTGCCAGTAGTGAATTGAGGCCCACAGATACGCAGTATTTT.

This clone was seen just once. The gene calls are TRBV28 and TRBJ1-1; 7 bases agree with TRBD1. CDR1 MDHEN and CDR2 SYDVKM come from the germline V gene. There are 14 residues in the CDR3. The V gene end was trimmed by 5 bases and the J gene end by 5 bases; junction bases not matched to a gene: 8. DNA of the CDR3: TGTGCCAGCAGTCCACGACAGGGCAAAACTGAAGCTTTCTTT. Residues: CASSPRQGKTEAFF.

The chain is built from TRBV28 and TRBJ2-5, with 7 bases matching TRBD1. V shed 10 bases, J shed 2 bases, and the junction held 7 bases outside the gene matches. This CDR3 spans 13 amino acids. Germline V gene data show CDR1 as MDHEN and CDR2 as SYDVKM. For the CDR3, the DNA is TGTGCCACCCGAACAGGGGATCAAGAGACCCAGTACTTC. It translates to CATRTGDQETQYF.

The chain links TRBV5-6 to TRBJ1-1, with D hard to call. Germline values: CDR1 SGHDT, CDR2 YYEEEE. Between the trimmed V and J ends, which lost 4 bases and 4 bases, there was a span of 14 bases. The CDR3 length is 14 residues. The CDR3 loop is CASSLVGRATEAFF. The CDR3 DNA is TGTGCCAGCAGCCTAGTAGGAAGGGCCACTGAAGCTTTCTTT.